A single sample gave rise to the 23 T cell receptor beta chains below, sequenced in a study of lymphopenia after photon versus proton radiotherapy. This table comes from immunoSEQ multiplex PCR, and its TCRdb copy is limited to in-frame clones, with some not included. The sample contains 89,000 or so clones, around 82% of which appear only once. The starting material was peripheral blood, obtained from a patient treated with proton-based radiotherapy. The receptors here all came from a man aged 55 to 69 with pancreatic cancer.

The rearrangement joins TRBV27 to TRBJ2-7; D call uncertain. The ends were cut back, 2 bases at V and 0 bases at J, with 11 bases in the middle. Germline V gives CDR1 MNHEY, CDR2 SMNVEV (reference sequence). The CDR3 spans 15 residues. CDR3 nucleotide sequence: TGTGCCAGCAGTTTACAGCGTCCAAGCTCCTACGAGCAGTACTTC. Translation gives CASSLQRPSSYEQYF.

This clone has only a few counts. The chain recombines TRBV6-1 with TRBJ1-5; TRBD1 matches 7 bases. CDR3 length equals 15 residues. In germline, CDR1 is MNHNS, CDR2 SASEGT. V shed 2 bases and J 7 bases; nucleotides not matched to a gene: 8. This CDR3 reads CASSERNRGEQPQHF. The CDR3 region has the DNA TGTGCCAGCAGTGAAAGGAACAGGGGAGAGCAGCCCCAGCATTTT.

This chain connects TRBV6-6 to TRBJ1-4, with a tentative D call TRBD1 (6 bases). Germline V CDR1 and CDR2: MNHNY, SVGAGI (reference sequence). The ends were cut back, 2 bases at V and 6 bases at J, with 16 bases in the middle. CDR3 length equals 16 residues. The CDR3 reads CASSYRAVDSDEKLFF. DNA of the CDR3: TGTGCCAGCAGTTACCGGGCGGTGGACAGTGATGAAAAACTGTTTTTT.

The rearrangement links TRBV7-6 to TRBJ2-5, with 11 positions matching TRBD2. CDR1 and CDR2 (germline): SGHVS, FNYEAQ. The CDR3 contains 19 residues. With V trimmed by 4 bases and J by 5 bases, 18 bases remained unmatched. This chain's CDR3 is CASSSTSSSGRDLRETQYF. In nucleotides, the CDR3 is TGTGCCAGCAGCTCCACCTCAAGTAGCGGGAGGGACCTACGGGAGACCCAGTACTTC. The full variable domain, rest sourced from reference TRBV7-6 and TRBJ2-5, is GAGVSQSPRYKVTKRGQDVALRCDPISGHVSLYWYRQALGQGPEFLTYFNYEAQQDKSGLPNDRFSAERPEGSISTLTIQRTEQRDSAMYRCASSSTSSSGRDLRETQYFGPGTRLLVL.

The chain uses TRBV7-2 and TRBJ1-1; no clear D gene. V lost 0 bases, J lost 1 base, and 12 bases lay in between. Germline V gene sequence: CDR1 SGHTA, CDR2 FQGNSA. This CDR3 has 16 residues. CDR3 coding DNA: TGTGCCAGCAGCTTAGCTTATGGGTTTCCGAACACTGAAGCTTTCTTT. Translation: CASSLAYGFPNTEAFF.

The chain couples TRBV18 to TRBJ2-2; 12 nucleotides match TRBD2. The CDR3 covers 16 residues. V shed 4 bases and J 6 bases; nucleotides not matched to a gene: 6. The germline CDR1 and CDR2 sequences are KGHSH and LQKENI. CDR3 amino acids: CASSRELAGGPGELFF. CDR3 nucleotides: TGTGCCAGCTCACGAGAACTAGCGGGAGGCCCCGGGGAGCTGTTTTTT.

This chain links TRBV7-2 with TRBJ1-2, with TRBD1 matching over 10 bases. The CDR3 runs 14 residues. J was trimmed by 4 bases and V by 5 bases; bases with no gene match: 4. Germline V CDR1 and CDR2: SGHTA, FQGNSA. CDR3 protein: CASSPDRGVYGYTF. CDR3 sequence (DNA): TGTGCCAGCAGCCCGGACAGGGGGGTCTATGGCTACACCTTC.

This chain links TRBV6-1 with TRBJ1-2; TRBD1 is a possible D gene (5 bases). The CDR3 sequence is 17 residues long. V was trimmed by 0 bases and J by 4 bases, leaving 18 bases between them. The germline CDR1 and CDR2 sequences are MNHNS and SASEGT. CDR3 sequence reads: CASSEAIAQGARYGYTF. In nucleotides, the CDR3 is TGTGCCAGCAGTGAAGCAATAGCTCAGGGAGCTCGCTATGGCTACACCTTC.

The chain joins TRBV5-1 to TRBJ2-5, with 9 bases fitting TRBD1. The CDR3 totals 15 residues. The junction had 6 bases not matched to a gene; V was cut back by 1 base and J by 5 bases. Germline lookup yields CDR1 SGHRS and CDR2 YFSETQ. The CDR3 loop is CASSLTHDRGETQYF. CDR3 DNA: TGCGCCAGCAGCTTGACCCACGACAGGGGGGAGACCCAGTACTTC.

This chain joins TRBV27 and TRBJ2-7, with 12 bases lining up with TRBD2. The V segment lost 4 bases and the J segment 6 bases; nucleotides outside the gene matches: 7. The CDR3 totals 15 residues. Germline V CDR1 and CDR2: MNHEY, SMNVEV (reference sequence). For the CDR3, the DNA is TGTGCCAGCAGTTCTACTGGACTAGCGGGATCCGAGCAGTACTTC. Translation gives CASSSTGLAGSEQYF.

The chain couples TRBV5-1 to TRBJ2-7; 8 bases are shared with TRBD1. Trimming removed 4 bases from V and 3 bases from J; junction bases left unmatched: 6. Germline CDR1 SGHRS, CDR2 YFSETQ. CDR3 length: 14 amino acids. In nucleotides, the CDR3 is TGCGCCAGCAGCGCGGACAGGGAAGGCTACGAGCAGTACTTC. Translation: CASSADREGYEQYF.

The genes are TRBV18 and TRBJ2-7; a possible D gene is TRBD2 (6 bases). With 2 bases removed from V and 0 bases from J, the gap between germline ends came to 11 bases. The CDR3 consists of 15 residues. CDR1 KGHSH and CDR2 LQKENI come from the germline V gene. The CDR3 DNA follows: TGTGCCAGCTCACCATCACAAGCGGGCTCCTACGAGCAGTACTTC. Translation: CASSPSQAGSYEQYF.

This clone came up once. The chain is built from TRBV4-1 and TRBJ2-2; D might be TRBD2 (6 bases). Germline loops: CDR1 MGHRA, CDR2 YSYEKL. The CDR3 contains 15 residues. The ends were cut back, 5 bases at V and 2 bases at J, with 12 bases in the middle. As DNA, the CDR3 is TGCGCCAGCAGCGTCCGGGACTCTAACACCGGGGAGCTGTTTTTT. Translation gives CASSVRDSNTGELFF.

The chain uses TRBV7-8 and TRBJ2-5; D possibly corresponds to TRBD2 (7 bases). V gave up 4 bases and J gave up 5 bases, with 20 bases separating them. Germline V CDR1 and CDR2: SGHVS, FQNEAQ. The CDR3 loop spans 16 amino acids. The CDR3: CASSSGGGAGLETQYF. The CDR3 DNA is TGTGCCAGCAGCTCGGGGGGCGGAGCGGGTTTGGAGACCCAGTACTTC.

The CDR3 spells CSVRPTGEETQYF. The CDR3 nucleotides read TGCAGCGTCCGACCTACAGGGGAAGAGACCCAGTACTTC. This chain joins TRBV29-1 and TRBJ2-5; 7 bases match TRBD1. Germline V lookup: CDR1 SQVTM, CDR2 ANQGSEA. Unmatched junction bases numbered 7, after V lost 6 bases and J lost 3 bases. The CDR3 runs to 13 residues.

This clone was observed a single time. The CDR3: CASSLTTGNTEAFF. The CDR3 bases are TGTGCCAGCAGTCTGACGACGGGGAACACTGAAGCTTTCTTT. The chain employs TRBV6-5 and TRBJ1-1; unclear D gene. V was clipped by 5 bases and J by 1 base, with 11 bases between them. Looked up from germline, CDR1 is MNHEY and CDR2 is SVGAGI. This CDR3 is 14 amino acids long.

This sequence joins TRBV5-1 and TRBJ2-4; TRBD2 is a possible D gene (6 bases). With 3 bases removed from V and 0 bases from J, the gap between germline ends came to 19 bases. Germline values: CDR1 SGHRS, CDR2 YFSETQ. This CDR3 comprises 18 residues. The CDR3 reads CASSSLGSLSLAKNIQYF. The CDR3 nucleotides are TGCGCCAGCAGCTCCCTCGGGAGCCTCTCCTTAGCCAAAAACATTCAGTACTTC.

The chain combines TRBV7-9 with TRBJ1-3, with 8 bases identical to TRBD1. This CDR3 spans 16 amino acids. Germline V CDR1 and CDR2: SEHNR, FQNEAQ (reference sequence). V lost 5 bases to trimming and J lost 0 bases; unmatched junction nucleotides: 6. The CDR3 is CASSPQGGPSGNTIYF. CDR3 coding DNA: TGTGCCAGCAGCCCACAGGGGGGCCCCTCTGGAAACACCATATATTTT.

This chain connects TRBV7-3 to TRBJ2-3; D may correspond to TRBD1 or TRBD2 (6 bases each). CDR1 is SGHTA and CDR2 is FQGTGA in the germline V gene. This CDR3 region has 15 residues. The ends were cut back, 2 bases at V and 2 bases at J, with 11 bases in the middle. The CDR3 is CASSLVPGATDTQYF. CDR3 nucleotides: TGTGCCAGCAGCTTAGTCCCGGGGGCCACAGATACGCAGTATTTT.

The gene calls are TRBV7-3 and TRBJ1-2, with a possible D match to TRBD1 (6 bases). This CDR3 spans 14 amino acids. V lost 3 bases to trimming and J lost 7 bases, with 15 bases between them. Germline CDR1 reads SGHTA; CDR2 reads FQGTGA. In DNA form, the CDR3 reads TGTGCCAGCAGCTTTAAAGGGGGAACAGGTGGCTACACCTTC. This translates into CASSFKGGTGGYTF.

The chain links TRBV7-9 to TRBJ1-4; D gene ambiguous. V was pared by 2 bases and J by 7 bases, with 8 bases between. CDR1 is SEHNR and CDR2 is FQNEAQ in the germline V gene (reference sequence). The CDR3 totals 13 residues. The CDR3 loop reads CASSLSNSEKLFF. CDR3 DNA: TGTGCCAGCAGCTTATCGAATAGTGAAAAACTGTTTTTT.

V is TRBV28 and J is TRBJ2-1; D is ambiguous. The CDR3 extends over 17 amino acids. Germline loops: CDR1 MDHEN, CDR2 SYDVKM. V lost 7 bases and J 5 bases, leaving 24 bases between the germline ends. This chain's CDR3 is CASISPRASPPDNEQFF. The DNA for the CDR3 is TGTGCCAGCATCTCTCCTAGGGCTTCCCCTCCGGACAATGAGCAGTTCTTC.

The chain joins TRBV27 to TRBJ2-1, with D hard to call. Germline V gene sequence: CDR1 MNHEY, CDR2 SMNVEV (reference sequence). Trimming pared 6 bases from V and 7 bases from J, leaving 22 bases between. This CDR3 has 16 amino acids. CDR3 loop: CASSSYAVRPENEQFF. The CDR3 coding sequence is TGTGCCAGCAGCTCTTACGCGGTAAGGCCCGAGAATGAGCAGTTCTTC.